This section outlines one T cell receptor (beta chain) sequence together with its context. Germline V lookup: CDR1 SGDLS, CDR2 YYNGEE. V gave up 8 bases and J gave up 4 bases, with 13 bases separating them. The CDR3 sequence is 14 residues long. Clones were read by immunoSEQ multiplex PCR, and TCRdb kept only the in-frame ones, dropping some. The sample lists about 180,000 clones, just over 90% occurring once. The entry originates in a study of control samples from healthy donors and cancer patients. The chain employs TRBV9 and TRBJ2-6; tentative D call: TRBD2 (6 bases). Sequencing input: blood. The source is a young man in good health. The CDR3 protein is CARRGGEGANVLTF. The DNA for the CDR3 is TGTGCCAGAAGAGGCGGGGAGGGGGCCAACGTCCTGACTTTC.